This TCR beta chain was profiled in a study of blood T cell repertoires in COVID-19. The wider study: The study drew acute and convalescent COVID-19 samples from the United States, Italy and Spain. T cells, B-cell-depleted T cells, or PBMCs provided the cDNA or gDNA that served as material.

Individuals aged about 18 to 100 years were recruited from roughly 22 US areas. Assignment of participants to cohorts was predicated upon participant-reported clinical history. V was trimmed by 1 base and J by 3 bases, leaving 10 bases between them. This CDR3 is built from 14 residues. CDR1 is LNHDA, CDR2 SQIVND, per germline (reference sequence). Profiling relied on immunoSEQ multiplex PCR, and the TCRdb table lists in-frame clones only, not all of them. There are a few hundred thousand clones in the sample; 85% to 90% occur only once, and roughly 15% lies in the top ten. Sequencing was performed on PBMCs or T cells enriched from blood (not recorded which). The gene calls are TRBV19 and TRBJ2-7, with a possible D match to TRBD2 (6 bases). The sequence was collected from a woman aged 50 to 60 with acute COVID-19. The CDR3, as DNA: TGTGCCAGTAGTATAGCCGGGACTGACTACGAGCAGTACTTC. Translation: CASSIAGTDYEQYF.